This T cell receptor beta chain was identified in a study of cytomegalovirus exposure and HLA in healthy donors. General study findings and limits: Through in vitro validation, three CMV-associated chains were shown to be specific for CMV antigens.

Only in-frame clones appear in the TCRdb table, and some are missing; sequencing was by immunoSEQ multiplex PCR. The table has fewer than 150,000 clones, about 80% seen once. The CDR3 has 17 residues. The germline CDR1 and CDR2 sequences are SGHRS and YFSETQ. A remark on this clone: No antigen is known for it. Sequence at one end of the junction differs from germline and may be a read error.

The V and J genes are TRBV5-1 and TRBJ1-1, with a tentative D call TRBD1 (6 bases). The sequence was obtained from a man aged 25 to 45 in good health and CMV-seropositive. Sequencing was carried out using PBMCs. The CDR3 region has the DNA TGCGCCAACAGCTTGGCCGACAGGCCTCCGGGGGGCACTGAAGCTTTCTTT. Encoded protein: CANSLADRPPGGTEAFF.